What follows describes a single TCR beta chain. The assay was immunoSEQ multiplex PCR, and TCRdb's table has in-frame clones only and misses some. The repertoire holds nearly 65,000 clones, with about nine tenths as singletons. Between the trimmed V and J ends, which lost 10 bases and 6 bases, there was a span of 6 bases. CDR1 is MNHEY, CDR2 SVGAGI, per germline. This CDR3 has 10 amino acids. This record belongs to a study of OX40 agonist ivuxolimab in advanced cancers. As for the study in general: Prior checkpoint blockade (anti-PD-1, anti-PD-L1 or anti-CTLA-4) was permitted; approximately 41% had it.

Patients were ineligible given autoimmune disease history or systemic immunosuppression. Sequencing was performed on CD4+ or CD8+ T cells sorted from blood, taken in a trial of the OX40 agonist ivuxolimab. The rearrangement joins TRBV6-5 to TRBJ2-2; no definite D call. This clonotype originated in an adult with an advanced solid tumor such as melanoma, head and neck, liver or kidney cancer. The CDR3: CATKAGELFF. The CDR3 DNA is TGTGCCACCAAGGCCGGGGAGCTGTTTTTT.